This T cell receptor beta chain was identified in a study of cytomegalovirus exposure and HLA in healthy donors (dated by TCRdb to about 2017). Background for the entire study: In an earlier analysis of approximately 500 of the donors, about 270 Gb of sequence data and 117 million unique TCR beta sequences from roughly 180 million T cells were reported. Roughly 300 gigabases of sequencing data and approximately 85 million unique TCR sequences were included in an early release covering 550 to 650 HLA-typed donors. Both class I and class II loci were covered by HLA typing, at four-digit resolution. The study was designed to test whether signatures of past pathogen exposure could be identified by cataloging public T cell receptors. The study combined high-throughput TCR immunosequencing, statistical association of individual TCRs with disease status, and machine learning to predict cytomegalovirus infection status. Because of strong linkage in the cohort, roughly five DR-DQ haplotypes were treated as single units for association and clustering. A later genetic analysis used genome-wide SNP genotypes for 398 of the 666 donors, treating that subset as a discovery cohort. In an earlier analysis of a few hundred of the donors, high-throughput TCR beta sequencing was used to judge whether each TCR beta V gene segment behaved as functional or pseudogenic. On average, 235,054 unique TCR beta nucleotide sequences were sequenced per donor among about 400 genotyped donors of the cohort, with around 19% of those sequences being non-productive. The study used immunosequencing to profile the T cell repertoires of approximately 690 subjects and linked those repertoires to cytomegalovirus serostatus. A later analysis re-examined previously published TCR beta repertoires from around 670 donors and added high-resolution HLA genotyping to investigate patterns of TCR occurrence. The number of typed donors differed by locus: roughly 620-630 for A, B, C, DRB1 and DQB1; about 520 for DQA1; over 600 for DPA1; and roughly 490 for DPB1. In addition to the first cohort of 650 to 750 subjects, a separate validation cohort of approximately 120 different subjects was used. Rather than drawing on any new phenotypic data, the later analysis identified candidate immune exposures from TCR beta sequences and the way those sequences occurred across donors. Alongside the repertoire data, information on donor age, sex, ethnicity and CMV serostatus was compiled. Of the approximately 400 genotyped donors, about 80% fell in the genetic ancestry cluster associated with self-reported Caucasian donors. Every discovery cohort repertoire had been produced on one sequencing platform.

The library relied on the immunoSEQ multiplex PCR assay. The multiplex PCR relied on a mix of 60 forward primers for TCR Vbeta segments and 13 reverse primers for TCR Jbeta segments. The CDR3 region of rearranged TCR beta genes was amplified from genomic DNA with a multiplex PCR assay. The Illumina HiSeq System was used to sequence the amplified TCR beta libraries as 87-base-pair reads. Per the source publication's procedure: In a later analysis, some 80 million unique TCR beta chains were counted across the 500 to 850 repertoires, and around 10 million of these chains were shared by at least two donors. Raw reads were error-corrected and collapsed into unique sequences with a nearest-neighbor algorithm that merged closely related sequences to remove PCR and sequencing errors. V, D and J gene segments were assigned by aligning CDR3 sequences to IMGT reference sequences. For a sequence to be retained, a match of at least six nucleotides to both a V gene segment and a J gene segment was required. Rearrangements were classified as productive when the CDR3 lacked stop codons and remained in frame with V and J, and all other rearrangements were classified as non-productive. Following IMGT convention, CDR3 was defined as the stretch from the second conserved V-encoded cysteine to the conserved J-encoded phenylalanine. Sequences without an unambiguous match to a single V gene segment were excluded from the earlier analysis of several hundred of the donors. An earlier analysis of several hundred of the donors classified V segments as functional when productive rearrangements were above 56.7% and as segregating when the standard deviation between donors was above 5%. A statistical classification framework was developed to diagnose cytomegalovirus status using the catalog of TCR beta chain sequences. V and J gene assignment, in a later analysis, came from comparing TCR nucleotide sequences with IMGT/GENE-DB human TR gene sequences. A later analysis assigned CDR3 sequences and most-parsimonious VDJ recombination scenarios with the TCRdist pipeline. In a later analysis, each TCR beta chain was defined by its CDR3 amino acid sequence together with its V-gene family, and reads without a unique V-gene family were excluded. A later analysis removed 592 highly shared, low-generation-probability nucleotide sequences to deal with suspected cross-contamination and a sequencing artifact. For each public chain, a later analysis derived a clonal expansion index from normalized ranks of inferred template counts within each repertoire. In a later analysis, generation probabilities were computed with a VDJ recombination model fitted to out-of-frame rearrangements, and the resulting probabilities were checked against IGoR. In a later analysis, hypergeometric tests were used to score TCR-TCR, TCR-HLA and TCR-CMV co-occurrence, with a repertoire-size bias correction applied to TCR pairs. A later analysis estimated false discovery rates by permuting HLA or CMV assignments 20 times. A later analysis grouped co-occurring TCRs with DBSCAN, adding TCRdist sequence similarity when clustering within HLA-allele-positive subsets. Co-occurrence clustering excluded repertoires with fewer than 30,000 or more than 120,000 public chains, plus five with anomalous nucleotide sharing. In TCRdb, the immuneACCESS table is reduced to in-frame sequences with V and J assigned. These tables do not hold every clone; where another copy was compared, an unresolved V gene accounts for under half, and the others remain unexplained. D and trimming were read from the DNA, whereas the V and J calls and clone size are those reported in that table. Across this sample there are more than 150,000 clones, with 75% to 90% seen only once. The ten largest clonotypes hold more than 1.1% of the sample.

Beyond this particular receptor, the publication reports: Because counts were too low, seventeen rarely observed V segments, including chromosome 9 orphons, were excluded from the earlier analysis of several hundred of the donors. CMV serostatus was the only immune exposure information available for the cohort. Cytomegalovirus status was reported to be diagnosed by the classifier with high specificity and sensitivity in both the original and validation cohorts. A further reported finding was that TCR beta sequences accurately predicted the HLA-A and HLA-B alleles for most subjects in the first cohort. When HLA alleles, especially DR and DQ, strongly co-occurred, attributing TCR associations to individual alleles was difficult. HLA typing was unavailable for some donors at each locus, so association tests used only the typed subset. In a later analysis, most CMV-associated TCR beta chains were found to appear HLA-restricted, with HLA associations seemingly driven largely by CMV exposure. In a later analysis, HLA-associated TCR beta chains were found to be more clonally expanded and to have lower generation probabilities than equally common non-associated chains. A later genetic analysis reported fewer N-insertions in productive TCRs among donors in an Asian-associated ancestry cluster than the 666-donor mean. Correlated functional status among segregating V segments might be attributable to linkage disequilibrium, but an unknown experimental factor could not be ruled out. Roughly uniform sequencing depth across donors was assumed in presence/absence analyses, although this assumption may not hold. An earlier analysis of 450 to 750 of the donors showed that most TCR beta V segments appeared in productive rearrangements either about 90% or about 30% of the time, which broadly matched IMGT annotations. A later genetic analysis associated a missense DCLRE1C variant with V-gene and J-gene trimming of TCR beta chains, and an independent cohort replicated the association. Some IMGT-functional V segments, including TRBV6-2 and TRBV6-3, could not be told apart with the 87-base-pair reads, so those segments were excluded. Most TCR sequences were seen in very few donors, while some public TCRs were found in many individuals. A later analysis reported that several top co-occurrence clusters appeared linked to parvovirus B19, influenza, CMV and Epstein-Barr virus. A cluster of highly shared sequence variants was judged likely to be a technical artifact of the sequencing pipeline. The study listed 164 TCR beta chains as associated with cytomegalovirus. A later analysis associated about 17,000 TCR beta sequences with specific HLA alleles at a false discovery rate of 0.05. In vitro tests confirmed that a few of the cytomegalovirus-associated TCR beta chains recognize cytomegalovirus antigens. It was suggested by the authors that the approach could potentially be generalized to other disease states and immunological phenotypes. A later analysis found that TCR association rates varied across HLA loci, with DRB1 alleles showing the most associated TCRs and HLA-C alleles the fewest. The cohort was sequenced for TCR beta chains only, and without alpha or paired-chain data the features that could be detected were limited.

For this clone: Its antigen is not yet known. The sample holds no much larger clone one base away, and base qualities are not on file.

CDR1 and CDR2 were assigned from the germline V gene (reference sequence) as SEHNR and FQNEAQ. V ends up 2 bases short and J 4 bases short, with an unmatched junction base count of 5. From the cysteine through the phenylalanine, the CDR3 covers 16 amino acids. Of all the DNA, just the CDR3 is kept, 48 bases in frame from base 1. The cohort comprised around 700 healthy bone marrow donors. At the time of sampling, every cohort member was nominally healthy, though immune exposures that went unrecorded were likely present. The donor tested CMV seropositive, placing the donor among the 290 or so seropositive members of the cohort. A peripheral blood sample was collected from each donor, and TCR beta sequencing was performed on peripheral blood mononuclear cells. Genomic DNA extraction from the blood cell samples was performed with the Qiagen DNeasy Blood Extraction Kit.

The sequencing input was PBMCs. The V and J genes are TRBV7-9 and TRBJ2-3; TRBD2 agrees with 11 junctional bases. This TCR was sampled from a girl aged 10-17 years in good health and CMV-seropositive. The DNA sequence is TGTGCCAGCAGCTTATTTAGCGGGAGGGCTTCAGATACGCAGTATTTT. Translated, it reads CASSLFSGRASDTQYF.